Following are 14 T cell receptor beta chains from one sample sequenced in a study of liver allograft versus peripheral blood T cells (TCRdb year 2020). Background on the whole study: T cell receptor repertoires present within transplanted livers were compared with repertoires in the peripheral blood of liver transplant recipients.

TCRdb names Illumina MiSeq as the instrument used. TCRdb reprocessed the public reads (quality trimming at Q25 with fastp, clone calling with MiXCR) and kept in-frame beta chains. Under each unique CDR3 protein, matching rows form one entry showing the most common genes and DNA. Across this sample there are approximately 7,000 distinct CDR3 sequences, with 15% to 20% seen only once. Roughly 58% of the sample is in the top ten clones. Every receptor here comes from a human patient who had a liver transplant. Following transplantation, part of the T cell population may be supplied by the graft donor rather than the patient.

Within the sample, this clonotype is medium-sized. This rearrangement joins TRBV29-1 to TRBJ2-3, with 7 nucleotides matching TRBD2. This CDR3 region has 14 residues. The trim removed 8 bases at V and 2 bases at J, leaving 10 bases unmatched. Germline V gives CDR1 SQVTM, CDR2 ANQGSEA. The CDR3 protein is CSSRGDSLTDTQYF. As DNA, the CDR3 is TGCAGCTCACGGGGGGACTCCCTCACAGATACGCAGTATTTT.

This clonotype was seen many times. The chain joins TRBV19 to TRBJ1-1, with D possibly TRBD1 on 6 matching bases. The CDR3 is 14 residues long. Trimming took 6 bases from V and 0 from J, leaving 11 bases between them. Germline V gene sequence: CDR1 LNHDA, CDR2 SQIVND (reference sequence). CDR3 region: CASSPRGLNTEAFF. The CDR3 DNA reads TGTGCCAGTAGCCCCAGGGGCTTGAACACTGAAGCTTTCTTT. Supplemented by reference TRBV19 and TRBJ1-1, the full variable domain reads DGGITQSPKYLFRKEGQNVTLSCEQNLNHDAMYWYRQDPGQGLRLIYYSQIVNDFQKGDIAEGYSVSREKKESFPLTVTSAQKNPTAFYLCASSPRGLNTEAFFGQGTRLTVV.

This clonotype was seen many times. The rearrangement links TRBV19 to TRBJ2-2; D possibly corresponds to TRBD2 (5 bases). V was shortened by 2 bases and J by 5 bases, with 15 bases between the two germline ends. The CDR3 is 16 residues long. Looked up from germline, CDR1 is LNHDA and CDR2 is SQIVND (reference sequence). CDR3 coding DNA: TGTGCCAGTAGTATACCCGGGGTAGTTAGAACCGGGGAGCTGTTTTTT. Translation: CASSIPGVVRTGELFF.

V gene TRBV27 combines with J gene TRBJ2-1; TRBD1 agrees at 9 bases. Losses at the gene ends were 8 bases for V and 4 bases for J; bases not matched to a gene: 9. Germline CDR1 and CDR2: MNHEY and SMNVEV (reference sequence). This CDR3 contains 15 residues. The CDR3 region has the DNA TGTGCCAGCGGCTCCCGGGACAGGGCTTACAATGAGCAGTTCTTC. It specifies CASGSRDRAYNEQFF.

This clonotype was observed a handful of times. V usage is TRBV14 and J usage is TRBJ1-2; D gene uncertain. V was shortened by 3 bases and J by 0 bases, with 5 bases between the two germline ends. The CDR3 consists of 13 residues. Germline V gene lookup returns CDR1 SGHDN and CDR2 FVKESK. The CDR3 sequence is CASSHPTNYGYTF. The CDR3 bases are TGTGCCAGCAGCCACCCAACTAACTATGGCTACACCTTC.

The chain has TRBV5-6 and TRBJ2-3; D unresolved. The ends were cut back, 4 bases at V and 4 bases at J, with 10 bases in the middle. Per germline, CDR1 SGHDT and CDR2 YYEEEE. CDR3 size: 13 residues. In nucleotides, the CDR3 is TGTGCCAGCAGCCCCTCTTGGCCAGATACGCAGTATTTT. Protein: CASSPSWPDTQYF.

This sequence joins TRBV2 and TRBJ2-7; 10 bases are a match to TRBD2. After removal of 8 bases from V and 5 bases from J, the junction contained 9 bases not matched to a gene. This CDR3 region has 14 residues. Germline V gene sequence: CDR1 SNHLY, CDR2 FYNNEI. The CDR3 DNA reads TGTGCCAGCGATCTAGCGGGGGCAACTCACGAGCAGTACTTC. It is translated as CASDLAGATHEQYF. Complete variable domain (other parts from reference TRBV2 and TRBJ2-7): EPEVTQTPSHQVTQMGQEVILRCVPISNHLYFYWYRQILGQKVEFLVSFYNNEISEKSEIFDDQFSVERPDGSNFTLKIRSTKLEDSAMYFCASDLAGATHEQYFGPGTRLTVT.

CDR3 in amino acids: CASSLTGARTF. CDR3 nucleotide sequence: TGTGCCAGCAGTTTAACCGGGGCTCGCACCTTC. The chain has TRBV12-3 or TRBV12-4 and TRBJ1-2; a possible D gene is TRBD1 (5 bases). The CDR3 runs to 11 residues. V dropped 2 bases and J dropped 13 bases, with 11 bases sitting between them.

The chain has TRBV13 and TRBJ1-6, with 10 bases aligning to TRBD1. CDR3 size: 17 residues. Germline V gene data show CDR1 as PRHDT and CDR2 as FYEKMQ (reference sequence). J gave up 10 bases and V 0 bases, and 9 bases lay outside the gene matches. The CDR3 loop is CASSLGGTGEKGSPLHF. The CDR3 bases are TGTGCCAGCAGCTTAGGGGGGACAGGGGAGAAGGGGTCACCCCTCCACTTT.

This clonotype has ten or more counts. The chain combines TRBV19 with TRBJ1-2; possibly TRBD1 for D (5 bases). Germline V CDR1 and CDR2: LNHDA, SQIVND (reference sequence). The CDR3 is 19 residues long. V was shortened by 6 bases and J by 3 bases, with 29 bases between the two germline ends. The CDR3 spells CASSILPRGRPPTDYGYTF. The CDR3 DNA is TGTGCCAGTAGCATTCTCCCCCGGGGCCGTCCTCCCACCGACTATGGCTACACCTTC.

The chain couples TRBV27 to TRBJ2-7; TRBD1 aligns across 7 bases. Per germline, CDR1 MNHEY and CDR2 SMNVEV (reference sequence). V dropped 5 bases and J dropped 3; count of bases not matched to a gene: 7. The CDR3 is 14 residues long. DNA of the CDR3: TGTGCCAGCAGTCCATCGGGACAGATCTACGAGCAGTACTTC. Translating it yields CASSPSGQIYEQYF.

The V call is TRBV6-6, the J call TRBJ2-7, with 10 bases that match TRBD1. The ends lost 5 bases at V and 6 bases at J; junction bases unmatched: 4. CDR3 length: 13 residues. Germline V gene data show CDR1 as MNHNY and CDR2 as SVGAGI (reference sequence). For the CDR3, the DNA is TGTGCCAGCAGTCACCGGACAGGGGGCGAGCAGTACTTC. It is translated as CASSHRTGGEQYF.

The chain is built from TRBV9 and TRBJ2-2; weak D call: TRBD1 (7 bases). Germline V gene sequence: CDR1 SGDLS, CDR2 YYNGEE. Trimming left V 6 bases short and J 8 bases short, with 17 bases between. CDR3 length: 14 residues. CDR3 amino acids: CASTPGGLGGELFF. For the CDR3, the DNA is TGTGCCAGCACCCCAGGGGGGCTCGGGGGGGAGCTGTTTTTT.

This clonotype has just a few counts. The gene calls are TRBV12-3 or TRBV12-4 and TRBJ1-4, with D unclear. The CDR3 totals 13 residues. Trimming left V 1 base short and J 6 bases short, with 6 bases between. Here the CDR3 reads CASSLGPYEKLFF. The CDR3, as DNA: TGTGCCAGCAGTTTAGGGCCCTATGAAAAACTGTTTTTT.